This T cell receptor (beta chain) was captured by sequencing in a study of blood T cell repertoires in COVID-19 (TCRdb year 2020). Study-wide context: Samples covering the acute and convalescent phases of COVID-19 were provided by collaborators in the United States, Italy and Spain. Where HLA class I and class II types were available, the types were taken from metadata supplied by the sample provider, not from assay-based typing. The repertoires were released in a freely available public database intended as a resource for research on the immune response to SARS-CoV-2. The material from the prospective study consisted of cDNA or gDNA derived from T cells, B-cell-depleted T cells, or PBMCs. The dataset comprised deeply sampled blood TCRbeta repertoires from subjects exposed to, actively infected with, or recovered from COVID-19. The samples were drawn from the first 160 participants of the ongoing ImmuneRACE study and from 1,254 subjects provided by 6 global collaborators. A de-identified subject ID, COVID-19 status, age in years and sex were almost always included in the sample metadata.

The CDR3, cysteine through phenylalanine, is 19 amino acids long. The DNA shown is the 57-base CDR3, in frame from base 1. As encoded in the germline V gene, CDR1 is SGHAT while CDR2 is FQNNGV. Trimming removed 0 bases from V and 0 bases from J; the gene matches leave 13 bases unexplained. General study outcomes and caveats: The amount of clinical and demographic metadata varied by source and participant and was provided uncurated.

About this clone: Its antigen is not yet known. Base qualities were left out, and no much larger clone turns up one base away.

Samples from volunteer blood donors who had recovered from COVID-19 were contributed by a second Seattle source. Collaborating institutions collected whole blood in K2EDTA tubes following their own protocols. Collaborator samples were shipped for TCRbeta analysis as frozen whole blood, isolated PBMCs, or DNA extracted from either sample type. The immunoSEQ Assay, a bias-controlled multiplex PCR, was used to amplify TCRbeta CDR3 regions from genomic DNA. The paper's data handling went like this. Within the assay, amplification of reference gene primers was used to estimate how many nucleated cells each sample contained. To quantify the absolute abundance of each unique TCRbeta CDR3 rearrangement, sequence reads were collapsed and filtered. Productive Simpson clonality was computed per sample as the square root of Simpson's diversity index over productive rearrangements. TCRdb provides this immuneACCESS table in a form limited to in-frame rearrangements. Some clones are lacking; in checked studies, under half of them reflect an unresolved V gene, and why the rest are absent is not known. V, J and clone size are taken as reported in that table, and D and trimming were inferred from the DNA itself. In all, the sample holds over 200,000 clones, and approximately 90% of those were seen once. The ten largest account for 0.95% to 1% of the sample.

The rearrangement combines TRBV11-2 with TRBJ1-2; 7 bases in between match TRBD1. Specimen: peripheral blood. The sequence derives from a woman aged 40 to 50 who had recovered from COVID-19. The sequenced DNA is TGTGCCAGCAGCTTAGATGGGGCTTGGGACAGCAGTACTAACTATGGCTACACCTTC. It codes for CASSLDGAWDSSTNYGYTF.